The sample holds one count of the clone carrying this T cell receptor (beta chain). These data belong to a study of blood T cell repertoires in COVID-19. Overall study: Donors in the United States, Italy and Spain gave samples during acute or convalescent COVID-19. T cells, B-cell-depleted T cells, or PBMCs provided the cDNA or gDNA that served as material.

V trimming: 1 base; J trimming: 0 bases; junction bases outside the gene matches: 4. The length of the CDR3 is 16 residues. Germline V CDR1 and CDR2: SEHNR, FQNEAQ (reference sequence). Profiling relied on immunoSEQ multiplex PCR, and the TCRdb table lists in-frame clones only, not all of them. This table has some 220,000 clones, around 81% appearing once. The receptor comes from a human donor in a cohort sampled during active COVID-19. This chain uses TRBV7-9 with TRBJ2-7, with TRBD2 identical over 9 bases. The material sequenced was peripheral blood. The CDR3 loop reads CASSLVGSGSSYEQYF. The CDR3 DNA is TGTGCCAGCAGCTTAGTGGGTAGCGGGAGCTCCTACGAGCAGTACTTC.